These T cell receptor beta chains were read from a single sample in a study of T cell responses to AZD1222 COVID-19 vaccine. Clones were read by immunoSEQ multiplex PCR, and TCRdb kept only the in-frame ones, dropping some. The sample carries some 150,000 clones, about nine tenths recorded once. Sequenced material: peripheral blood, taken on day 0 of AZD1222 vaccination. The receptors derive from an adult in good health. The CDR3 runs from the conserved cysteine through the conserved F or W. D genes are given only for firm matches. A row's size may be missing; if present it is once, few, many or a size class.

V	size	J	length	D	DNA	CDR3
TRBV30	.	TRBJ1-1	11	.	TGTGCCTGGAGTCCCCTCGGAGGAGCTTTCTTT	CAWSPLGGAFF
TRBV7-9	.	TRBJ1-1	13	.	TGTGCCAGCGAGAGCAACAGGAACACTGAAGCTTTCTTT	CASESNRNTEAFF
TRBV30	.	TRBJ1-2	14	.	TGTGCCTGGCACATACAGGGTTTGGACTATGGCTACACCTTC	CAWHIQGLDYGYTF
TRBV12-5	few	TRBJ1-1	12	TRBD1	TGTGCTAGTGGTTTGGGACAGGGGAACGCTTTCTTT	CASGLGQGNAFF
TRBV11-2	.	TRBJ2-7	14	TRBD2	TGTGCCAGCAGCTTCGGACTAGCATCCTACGAGCAGTACTTC	CASSFGLASYEQYF
TRBV7-8	.	TRBJ2-2	13	.	TGTGCCAGCAGCTCCGGGACTACCGGGGAGCTGTTTTTT	CASSSGTTGELFF
TRBV19	.	TRBJ2-2	14	.	TGTGCCACGAAAGCGGGTTCGAACACCGGGGAGCTGTTTTTT	CATKAGSNTGELFF
TRBV5-8	.	TRBJ2-2	18	TRBD2	TGTGCCAGCAGCGGCGGGACTAGAGTTGGCCGAGGCACCGGGGAGCTGTTTTTT	CASSGGTRVGRGTGELFF
TRBV5-1	.	TRBJ2-2	17	.	TGCGCCAGCAACCGGCTGGCCAACACCAGGAACACCGGGGAGCTGTTTTTT	CASNRLANTRNTGELFF
TRBV5-1	once	TRBJ2-1	14	.	TGCGCCAGCAGCTTGGAACGGGGGGCTGATGAGCAGTTCTTC	CASSLERGADEQFF
TRBV11-3	.	TRBJ1-1	13	.	TGTGCCAGCAGCTTAGCGGGGGGGGACGAAGCTTTCTTT	CASSLAGGDEAFF
TRBV7-2	.	TRBJ2-5	18	.	TGTGCCAGCAGCCACTCTGGGGGGTTCGGGGGCACACAAGAGACCCAGTACTTC	CASSHSGGFGGTQETQYF
TRBV12-3/TRBV12-4	.	TRBJ1-2	13	.	TGTGCCAGCAGTTCACAGACGGGCTATGGCTACACCTTC	CASSSQTGYGYTF
TRBV6-1	.	TRBJ1-5	14	.	TGTGCCAGCAGTGAAGGACAGGGCAATCAGCCCCAGCATTTT	CASSEGQGNQPQHF
TRBV19	.	TRBJ1-2	15	.	TGTGCCAGTAGAATGCTCCAAGGGGCTTCCTATGGCTACACCTTC	CASRMLQGASYGYTF
TRBV9	.	TRBJ2-1	15	.	TGTGCCAGCAGCCCACTAGCGTCAGGGGCAAATGAGCAGTTCTTC	CASSPLASGANEQFF
TRBV10-3	.	TRBJ1-2	14	.	TGTGCCATCAGTGAGGTCGTCAGGTTGGGTGGCTACACCTTC	CAISEVVRLGGYTF
TRBV23-1	.	TRBJ2-5	13	.	TGCGCCAGCAGACCGGGACTGCAAGAGACCCAGTACTTC	CASRPGLQETQYF
TRBV3-1/TRBV3-2	.	TRBJ1-1	14	.	TGTGCCAGCAGCCAAGACAGACCTCTCACTGAAGCTTTCTTT	CASSQDRPLTEAFF
TRBV5-5	.	TRBJ2-7	14	TRBD1	TGTGCCAGCAGCTCTACAGGGGTGATATACGAGCAGTACTTC	CASSSTGVIYEQYF
TRBV7-8	.	TRBJ2-7	15	TRBD1	TGTGCCAGCAGCCGCGGGACAGGCAACGGCTACGAGCAGTACTTC	CASSRGTGNGYEQYF
TRBV5-1	.	TRBJ1-1	14	.	TGCGCCAGCAGCTTGGCAAGGGAGGGCACTGAAGCTTTCTTT	CASSLAREGTEAFF
TRBV19	.	TRBJ2-5	15	TRBD2	TGTGCCAGTAGTTCGGCGGGGGGGCCCGTAGAGACCCAGTACTTC	CASSSAGGPVETQYF
TRBV28	.	TRBJ1-2	14	.	TGTGCCAGCAGCTCGGACTCCCTCGGCTATGGCTACACCTTC	CASSSDSLGYGYTF
TRBV24-1	.	TRBJ2-1	15	TRBD2	TGTGCCACCAGTGATTTCGGGACTACCTACAATGAGCAGTTCTTC	CATSDFGTTYNEQFF
TRBV5-4	.	TRBJ1-2	15	.	TGTGCCAGCAGCACCGGCGCGGGGGCCGGTTATGGCTACACCTTC	CASSTGAGAGYGYTF
TRBV2	.	TRBJ2-5	11	.	TGTGCCAGCACCGCCCGAGAGACCCAGTACTTC	CASTARETQYF
TRBV19	.	TRBJ1-3	14	.	TGTGCCAGTGAGGCGCAGGGGTCTGGAAACACCATATATTTT	CASEAQGSGNTIYF
TRBV5-4	.	TRBJ1-1	15	.	TGTGCCAGCACCGTTATCCTAGGGGGGAACACTGAAGCTTTCTTT	CASTVILGGNTEAFF
TRBV6-5	.	TRBJ1-2	15	TRBD1	TGTGCCAGCAGTTCCGTAGGGACAGGGAACTATGGCTACACCTTC	CASSSVGTGNYGYTF
TRBV4-1	.	TRBJ2-7	17	.	TGCGCCAGCAGCCAAGAGCCGACAGGCCCGAGGCGAGTAGAGCAGTACTTC	CASSQEPTGPRRVEQYF
TRBV7-9	.	TRBJ2-1	15	.	TGTGCCAGCAGCTCGCAGGTAGAATTTAGGAATGAGCAGTTCTTC	CASSSQVEFRNEQFF
TRBV19	.	TRBJ2-3	13	.	TGTGCCAGTAACCCTAGCGGCACAGATACGCAGTATTTT	CASNPSGTDTQYF
TRBV28	.	TRBJ1-6	14	TRBD1	TGTGCCAGCAGTGCCGGGACAGGGTATTCACCCCTCCACTTT	CASSAGTGYSPLHF
TRBV19	.	TRBJ2-7	14	.	TGTGCCAGTACCCCAGGCCTCCACTCCTACGAGCAGTACTTC	CASTPGLHSYEQYF
TRBV15	once	TRBJ1-3	14	.	TGTGCCACCAGCAGAGTAAGCTCTGGAAACACCATATATTTT	CATSRVSSGNTIYF
TRBV7-9	.	TRBJ1-6	16	TRBD1	TGTGCCAGCAGCATCGGACAGGGGTTCTATAATTCACCCCTCCACTTT	CASSIGQGFYNSPLHF
TRBV5-6	.	TRBJ1-1	13	.	TGTGCCAGCAGCTTGGCGGGAGGGCGGGGAGCTTTCTTT	CASSLAGGRGAFF
TRBV7-2	.	TRBJ2-3	12	.	TGTGCCAGCAGCCGGGTCTCAGATACGCAGTATTTT	CASSRVSDTQYF
TRBV7-9	once	TRBJ1-5	15	TRBD1	TGTGCCAGCAGCTTGGCCGGGACAGGGGTTCAGCCCCAGCATTTT	CASSLAGTGVQPQHF
TRBV24-1	.	TRBJ2-5	14	TRBD1	TGTGCCACCAGTGATACCGGGACAGCAGAGACCCAGTACTTC	CATSDTGTAETQYF
TRBV27	.	TRBJ1-5	17	.	TGTGCCAGCAGTTTACGGGTTACGGCAGGGAAGAATCAGCCCCAGCATTTT	CASSLRVTAGKNQPQHF
TRBV30	.	TRBJ1-1	13	.	TGTGCCTGGGGGGACACAATGAACACTGAAGCTTTCTTT	CAWGDTMNTEAFF
TRBV2	.	TRBJ2-3	13	TRBD1	TGTGCCAGCAGGGACAGGGGAAGGAATACGCAGTATTTT	CASRDRGRNTQYF
TRBV12-3/TRBV12-4	.	TRBJ2-5	12	.	TGTGCCAGCAGTTTCGGGCGAGAGACCCAGTACTTC	CASSFGRETQYF